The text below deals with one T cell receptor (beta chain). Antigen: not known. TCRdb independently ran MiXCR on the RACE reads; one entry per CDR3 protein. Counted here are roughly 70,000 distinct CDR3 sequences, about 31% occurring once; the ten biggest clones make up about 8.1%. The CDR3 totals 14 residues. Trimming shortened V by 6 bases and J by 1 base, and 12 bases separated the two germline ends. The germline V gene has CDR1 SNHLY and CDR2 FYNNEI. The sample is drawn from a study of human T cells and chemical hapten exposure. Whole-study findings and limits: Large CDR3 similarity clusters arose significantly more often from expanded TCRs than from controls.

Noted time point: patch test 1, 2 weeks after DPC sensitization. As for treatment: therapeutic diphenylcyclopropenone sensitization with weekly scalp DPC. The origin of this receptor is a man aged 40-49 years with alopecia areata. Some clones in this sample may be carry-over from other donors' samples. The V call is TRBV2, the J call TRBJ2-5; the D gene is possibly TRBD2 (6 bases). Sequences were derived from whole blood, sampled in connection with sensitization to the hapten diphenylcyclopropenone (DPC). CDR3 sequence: CASRLSGFQETQYF. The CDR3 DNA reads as TGTGCCAGCAGACTTAGCGGTTTCCAAGAGACCCAGTACTTC.